The source of this T cell receptor beta chain is a study of T cells in Graves' hyperthyroidism and ophthalmopathy. Amplification of TCR beta CDR3 regions was performed using RNA transcripts as template. The HTBI primer set was used in a first-round RT-PCR of the TCR CDR3. TCRdb redid the calling of the multiplex PCR reads with MiXCR, one entry per CDR3 protein. In the table there are over 350,000 distinct CDR3 sequences, 15% to 20% of which are singletons. The germline V and J ends were trimmed by 0 bases and 7 bases, with 13 bases remaining between them. This CDR3 is 15 amino acids long. Germline V CDR1 and CDR2: LNHNV, YYDKDF (reference sequence). PBMCs were sourced from approximately 10 ml fresh peripheral blood. This clonotype has just a few counts.

The specimen was blood. The receptor was derived from a man younger than 35 with Graves' ophthalmopathy. The chain uses TRBV15 and TRBJ1-5; a weak D match, TRBD1 (5 bases). The CDR3 loop reads CATSRDLGHEQPQHF. CDR3 in DNA: TGTGCCACCAGCAGAGATCTGGGGCATGAGCAGCCCCAGCATTTT. Combining the CDR3 with reference TRBV15 and TRBJ1-5 gives the whole variable domain DAMVIQNPRYQVTQFGKPVTLSCSQTLNHNVMYWYQQKSSQAPKLLFHYYDKDFNNEADTPDNFQSRRPNTSFCFLDIRSPGLGDTAMYLCATSRDLGHEQPQHFGDGTRLSIL.